These 14 T cell receptor beta chains originate from one sample sequenced in a study of patients and donors after allogeneic stem cell transplantation. TCRdb reanalysed the RT-PCR reads using MiXCR and keeps one entry per CDR3 protein. The table shows approximately 200,000 distinct CDR3 sequences, with 41% occurring only once. Material for sequencing was blood, either unsorted or a sorted T cell fraction (not recorded which). The receptors originated from a human donor who was either an allogeneic HSCT recipient or a stem cell or donor lymphocyte infusion donor (not recorded which). It is not recorded whose cells these are; they may come from a transplant donor.

V gene TRBV28 combines with J gene TRBJ2-1; D may be TRBD1 (6 bases). The V end lost 10 bases, the J end lost 3 bases, and 13 bases lay between the germline ends. Germline V gene data show CDR1 as MDHEN and CDR2 as SYDVKM. The CDR3 runs 13 residues. The CDR3 loop reads CATLDRHYNEQFF. The DNA of the CDR3 is TGTGCCACCTTAGACAGGCACTACAATGAGCAGTTCTTC.

By share, this clonotype ranks as medium-sized. The V gene is TRBV28, the J gene TRBJ1-2; no clear D gene. Germline V gene lookup returns CDR1 MDHEN and CDR2 SYDVKM. Trimming stripped 4 bases from V and 6 bases from J, with 6 bases between. The CDR3 extends over 11 amino acids. For the CDR3, the DNA is TGTGCCAGCAGTTACAGTCATGGCTACACCTTC. The encoded protein is CASSYSHGYTF.

This clonotype occurred once. CDR3 nucleotides: TGTGCCAGCAGGGACACGCGTACCTATGGCTACACCTTC. This codes for CASRDTRTYGYTF. This chain connects TRBV6-1 to TRBJ1-2; tentatively, D is TRBD1 (5 bases). Per the germline V gene, CDR1 is MNHNS and CDR2 is SASEGT. With 6 bases removed from V and 4 bases from J, the gap between germline ends came to 12 bases. The CDR3 contains 13 residues.

This clonotype was seen a single time. The chain joins TRBV27 to TRBJ2-5, with TRBD2 matching over 12 bases. Germline V lookup: CDR1 MNHEY, CDR2 SMNVEV (reference sequence). V was pared by 4 bases and J by 4 bases, with 10 bases of the junction left unmatched. The CDR3 spans 17 residues. This CDR3 reads CASSSFGLAGIGETQYF. CDR3 sequence (DNA): TGTGCCAGCAGTTCCTTTGGACTAGCGGGAATTGGAGAGACCCAGTACTTC.

The rearrangement links TRBV12-3 or TRBV12-4 to TRBJ1-6; 9 bases line up with TRBD1. The CDR3 runs 14 residues. V shed 4 bases and J 7 bases; nucleotides not matched to a gene: 2. DNA for the CDR3: TGTGCCAGCAGTTGGACAGGGGCCAATTCACCCCTCCACTTT. It specifies CASSWTGANSPLHF.

The V gene is TRBV4-3, the J gene TRBJ1-2; 10 positions agree with TRBD1. The CDR3 spans 16 residues. Germline V gene data show CDR1 as LGHNA and CDR2 as YSLEER. V shed 0 bases and J 5 bases; nucleotides not matched to a gene: 6. The CDR3 region has the DNA TGCGCCAGCAGCCAAGATCTATCGGGACAGGGGTATGGCTACACCTTC. Amino acid sequence: CASSQDLSGQGYGYTF.

This clonotype appeared a few times. The CDR3 sequence: CASSRTGGGVNTEAFF. CDR3 coding DNA: TGCGCCAGCAGCCGCACAGGCGGGGGGGTGAACACTGAAGCTTTCTTT. The gene calls are TRBV4-3 and TRBJ1-1; a possible D gene is TRBD1 (5 bases). V was cut by 4 bases and J by 0 bases, with 15 bases left in between. The CDR3 loop spans 16 amino acids. Germline loops: CDR1 LGHNA, CDR2 YSLEER.

V and J are TRBV7-3 and TRBJ2-5; maybe TRBD1 (5 bases). With 4 bases removed from V and 4 bases from J, the gap between germline ends came to 10 bases. CDR3 length: 13 amino acids. Germline CDR1 is SGHTA and CDR2 is FQGTGA. Written as DNA, the CDR3 is TGTGCCAGCAGCTCAGGGAACGGAGAGACCCAGTACTTC. It codes for CASSSGNGETQYF.

The V call is TRBV5-1, the J call TRBJ1-2; a weak D match, TRBD1 (5 bases). The CDR3 is 12 amino acids. V was clipped by 4 bases and J by 8 bases, with 12 bases between them. In germline, CDR1 is SGHRS, CDR2 YFSETQ. The CDR3 nucleotides read TGCGCCAGCAGCCGGGACTTCGGAGGCTACACCTTC. Protein sequence: CASSRDFGGYTF.

The sample holds a few counts of this clonotype. V gene TRBV28 combines with J gene TRBJ1-6; D unclear. This CDR3 has 13 amino acids. The germline V and J ends were trimmed by 6 bases and 9 bases, with 12 bases remaining between them. The germline V gene encodes CDR1 MDHEN and CDR2 SYDVKM. CDR3 region: CASRPDPGSPLHF. Written as DNA, the CDR3 is TGTGCCAGCAGGCCGGACCCGGGTTCACCCCTCCACTTT.

This clonotype was found a few times. As DNA, the CDR3 is TGTGCCAGCAGTCTGCACCCGGGACTAGCGGGGGCCTACAATGAGCAGTTCTTC. Its translation: CASSLHPGLAGAYNEQFF. J is TRBJ2-1 and V is TRBV12-3 or TRBV12-4; 14 bases fit TRBD2. V lost 5 bases and J lost 2; bases outside the gene matches: 8. The CDR3 is 18 amino acids.

Here the CDR3 DNA reads TGCGCCAGCAGCCAAGATATTTATCGGACATCCCGTGAAGGTGAGCAGTTCTTC. Translation gives CASSQDIYRTSREGEQFF. This chain joins TRBV4-3 and TRBJ2-1; TRBD1 is a possible D gene (5 bases). The CDR3 covers 18 residues. Germline V lookup: CDR1 LGHNA, CDR2 YSLEER. V lost 0 bases and J lost 9, with 24 bases in between.

This clonotype has just a few counts. The chain carries TRBV7-9 and TRBJ1-4, with D hard to call. V lost 5 bases, J lost 0 bases, and 10 bases lay in between. This CDR3 region has 15 residues. CDR1 and CDR2 from the germline V gene are SEHNR and FQNEAQ (reference sequence). CDR3 coding DNA: TGTGCCAGCAGCGAGACGGCAGCAACTAATGAAAAACTGTTTTTT. It specifies CASSETAATNEKLFF.

This clonotype has at least ten counts. V is TRBV7-2 and J is TRBJ1-5; 8 nucleotides agree with TRBD1. V gave up 4 bases and J gave up 4 bases; unmatched junction bases: 9. CDR3 length equals 16 residues. CDR1 is SGHTA, CDR2 FQGNSA, per germline. The CDR3: CASSSETGVRNQPQHF. As DNA, the CDR3 is TGTGCCAGCAGCTCGGAGACAGGGGTTCGAAATCAGCCCCAGCATTTT.